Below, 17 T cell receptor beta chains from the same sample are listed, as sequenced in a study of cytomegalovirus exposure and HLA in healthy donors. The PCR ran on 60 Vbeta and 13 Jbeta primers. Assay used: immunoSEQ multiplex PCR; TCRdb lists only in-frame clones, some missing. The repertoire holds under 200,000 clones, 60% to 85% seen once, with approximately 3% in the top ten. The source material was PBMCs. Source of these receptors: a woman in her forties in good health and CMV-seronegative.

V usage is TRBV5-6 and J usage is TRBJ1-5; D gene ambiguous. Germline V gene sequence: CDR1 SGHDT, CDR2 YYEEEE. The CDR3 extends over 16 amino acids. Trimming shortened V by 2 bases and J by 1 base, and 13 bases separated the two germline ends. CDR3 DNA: TGTGCCAGCAGCTTTGGCCGGGGATTCAGCAATCAGCCCCAGCATTTT. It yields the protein CASSFGRGFSNQPQHF.

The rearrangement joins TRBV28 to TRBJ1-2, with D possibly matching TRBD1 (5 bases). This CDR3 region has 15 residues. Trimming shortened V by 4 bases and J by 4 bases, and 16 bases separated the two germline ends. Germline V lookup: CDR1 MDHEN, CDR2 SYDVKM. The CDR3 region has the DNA TGTGCCAGCAGTTCCCCGGGGGTCAGCCTCTATGGCTACACCTTC. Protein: CASSSPGVSLYGYTF.

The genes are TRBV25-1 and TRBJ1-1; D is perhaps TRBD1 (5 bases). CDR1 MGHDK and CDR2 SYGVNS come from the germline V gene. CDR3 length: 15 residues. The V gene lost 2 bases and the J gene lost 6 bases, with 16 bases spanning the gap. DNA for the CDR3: TGTGCCAGCAGTGAAACCGGGTGGGGGGTCTCTGAAGCTTTCTTT. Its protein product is CASSETGWGVSEAFF.

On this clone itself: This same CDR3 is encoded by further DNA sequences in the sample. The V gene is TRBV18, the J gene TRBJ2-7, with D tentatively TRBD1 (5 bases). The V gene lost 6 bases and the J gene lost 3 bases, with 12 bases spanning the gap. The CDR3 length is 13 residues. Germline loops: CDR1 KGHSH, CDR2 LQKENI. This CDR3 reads CASSPQGSYEQYF. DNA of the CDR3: TGTGCCAGCTCGCCTCAGGGCAGCTACGAGCAGTACTTC.

As DNA, the CDR3 is TGCGCCAGCAGCTTGGGGGCCAGGGGCACCGGGGAGCTGTTTTTT. Residues: CASSLGARGTGELFF. The chain is built from TRBV5-1 and TRBJ2-2; D possibly corresponds to TRBD1 (6 bases). Deletions cut 0 bases from V and 4 bases from J, with 10 bases between. Per germline, CDR1 SGHRS and CDR2 YFSETQ. This CDR3 region has 15 residues.

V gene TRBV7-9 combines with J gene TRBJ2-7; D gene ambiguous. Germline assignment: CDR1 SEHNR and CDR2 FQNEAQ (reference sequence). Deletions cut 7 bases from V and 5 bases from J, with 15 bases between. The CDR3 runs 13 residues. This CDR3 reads CASTHLGYHEQYF. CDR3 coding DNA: TGTGCCAGCACACACCTGGGCTACCACGAGCAGTACTTC.

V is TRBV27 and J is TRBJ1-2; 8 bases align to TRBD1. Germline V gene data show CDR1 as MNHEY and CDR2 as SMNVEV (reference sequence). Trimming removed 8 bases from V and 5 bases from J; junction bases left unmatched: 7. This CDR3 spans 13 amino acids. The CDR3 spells CASRQGAGYGYTF. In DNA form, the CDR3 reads TGTGCCAGCCGTCAGGGGGCCGGATATGGCTACACCTTC.

CDR3 in amino acids: CASSAGQILLNTEAFF. The CDR3 DNA is TGTGCCAGCAGCGCCGGACAGATTCTTTTGAACACTGAAGCTTTCTTT. The chain uses TRBV7-6 and TRBJ1-1, with D possibly being TRBD1 (6 bases). In germline, CDR1 is SGHVS, CDR2 FNYEAQ. The length of the CDR3 is 16 residues. V lost 5 bases, J lost 0 bases, and 16 bases lay in between.

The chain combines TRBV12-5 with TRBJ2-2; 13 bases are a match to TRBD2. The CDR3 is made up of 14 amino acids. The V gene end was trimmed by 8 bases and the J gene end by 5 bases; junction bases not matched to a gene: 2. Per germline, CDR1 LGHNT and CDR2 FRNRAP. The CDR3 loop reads CASTTSGGTGELFF. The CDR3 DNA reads TGTGCTAGTACGACTAGCGGGGGGACCGGGGAGCTGTTTTTT.

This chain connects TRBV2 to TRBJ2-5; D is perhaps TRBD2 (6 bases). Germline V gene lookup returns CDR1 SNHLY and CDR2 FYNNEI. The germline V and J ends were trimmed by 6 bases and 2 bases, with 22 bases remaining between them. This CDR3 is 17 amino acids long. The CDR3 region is CASRDRGSGMIQETQYF. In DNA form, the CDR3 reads TGTGCCAGCAGGGACCGGGGTAGCGGAATGATACAAGAGACCCAGTACTTC.

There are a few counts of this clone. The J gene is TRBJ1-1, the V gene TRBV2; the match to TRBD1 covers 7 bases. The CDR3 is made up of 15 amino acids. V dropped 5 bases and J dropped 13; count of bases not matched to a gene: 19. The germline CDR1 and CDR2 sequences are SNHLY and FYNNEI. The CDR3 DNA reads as TGTGCCAGCAGTTCCGAGCCGGGACAGCACTTTATGGGTTTCTTT. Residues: CASSSEPGQHFMGFF.

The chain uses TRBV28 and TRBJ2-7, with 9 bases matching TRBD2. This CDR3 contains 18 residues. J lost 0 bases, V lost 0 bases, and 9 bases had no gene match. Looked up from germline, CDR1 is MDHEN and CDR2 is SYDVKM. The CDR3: CASSLWGGPSGVSYEQYF. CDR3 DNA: TGTGCCAGCAGTTTATGGGGGGGCCCTAGCGGGGTCTCCTACGAGCAGTACTTC. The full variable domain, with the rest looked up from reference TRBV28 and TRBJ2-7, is DVKVTQSSRYLVKRTGEKVFLECVQDMDHENMFWYRQDPGLGLRLIYFSYDVKMKEKGDIPEGYSVSREKKERFSLILESASTNQTSMYLCASSLWGGPSGVSYEQYFGPGTRLTVT.

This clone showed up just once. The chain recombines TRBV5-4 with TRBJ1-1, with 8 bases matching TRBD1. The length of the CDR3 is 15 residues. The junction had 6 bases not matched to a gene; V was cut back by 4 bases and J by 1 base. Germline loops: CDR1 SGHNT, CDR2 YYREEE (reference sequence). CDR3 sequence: CASSDRGRANTEAFF. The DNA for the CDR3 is TGTGCCAGCAGCGACAGGGGCAGGGCGAACACTGAAGCTTTCTTT.

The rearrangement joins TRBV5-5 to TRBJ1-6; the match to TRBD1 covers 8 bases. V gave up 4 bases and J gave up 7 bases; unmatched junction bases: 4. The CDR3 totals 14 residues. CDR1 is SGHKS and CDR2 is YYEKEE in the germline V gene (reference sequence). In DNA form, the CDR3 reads TGTGCCAGCAGCGCCAACAGGGGGAATTCACCCCTCCACTTT. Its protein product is CASSANRGNSPLHF.

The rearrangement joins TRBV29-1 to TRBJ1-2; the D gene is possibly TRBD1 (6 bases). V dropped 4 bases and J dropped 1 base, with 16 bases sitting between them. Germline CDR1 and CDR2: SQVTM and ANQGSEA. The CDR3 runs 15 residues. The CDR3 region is CSVAAGESFNYGYTF. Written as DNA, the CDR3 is TGCAGCGTTGCGGCAGGGGAAAGTTTTAACTATGGCTACACCTTC.

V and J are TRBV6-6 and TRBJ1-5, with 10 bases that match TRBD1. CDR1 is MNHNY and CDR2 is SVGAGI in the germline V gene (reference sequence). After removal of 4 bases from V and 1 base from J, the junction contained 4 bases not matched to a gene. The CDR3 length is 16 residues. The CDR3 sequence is CASSSRDRGSNQPQHF. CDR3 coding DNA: TGTGCCAGCAGTTCCCGGGACAGGGGAAGCAATCAGCCCCAGCATTTT.

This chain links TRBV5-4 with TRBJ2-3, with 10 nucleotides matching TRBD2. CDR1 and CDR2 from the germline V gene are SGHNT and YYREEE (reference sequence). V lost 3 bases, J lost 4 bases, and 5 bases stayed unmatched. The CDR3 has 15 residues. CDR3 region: CASSSSGGGPDTQYF. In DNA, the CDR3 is TGTGCCAGCAGCTCCAGCGGGGGGGGCCCAGATACGCAGTATTTT. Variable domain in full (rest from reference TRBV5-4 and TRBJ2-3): ETGVTQSPTHLIKTRGQQVTLRCSSQSGHNTVSWYQQALGQGPQFIFQYYREEENGRGNFPPRFSGLQFPNYSSELNVNALELDDSALYLCASSSSGGGPDTQYFGPGTRLTVL.